The rows below give T cell receptor beta chains drawn from one sample of a study of shared clonotypes between healthy human individuals. Clones were sequenced by immunoSEQ multiplex PCR, and TCRdb holds only the in-frame ones, with some missing. The sample has some 740,000 clones, around 93% seen once. Source material: naive CD8+ T cells sorted from blood. These receptors were taken from a man younger than 40 in good health. The CDR3 runs from the conserved cysteine through the conserved F or W. A D gene is named only where the DNA matches it firmly. Clone size is given for some rows only: seen once, a few or many times, or a class if the clone is expanded.

>NA|TRBV28|TRBJ2-5|TRBD1|15
CASTVRTGGEETQYF
TGTGCCAGCACCGTCCGAACAGGGGGTGAGGAGACCCAGTACTTC
>NA|TRBV10-2|TRBJ2-3|TRBD2|12
CASSDSGSSQYF
TGCGCCAGCAGTGACAGCGGGAGTTCGCAGTATTTT
>NA|TRBV27|TRBJ2-7|TRBD2|15
CASSFSGKADYEQYF
TGTGCCAGCAGTTTTAGCGGGAAAGCCGACTACGAGCAGTACTTC
>once|TRBV4-1|TRBJ2-1|NA|11
CASSRYNEQFF
TGCGCCAGCAGCCGGTACAATGAGCAGTTCTTC
>few|TRBV5-8|TRBJ2-1|TRBD2|16
CASSPLTSGLYNEQFF
TGTGCCAGCAGCCCGTTGACTAGCGGCCTGTACAATGAGCAGTTCTTC
>once|TRBV27|TRBJ2-7|NA|15
CASSSRAGSGYEQYF
TGTGCCAGCAGTTCTCGGGCAGGGTCGGGCTACGAGCAGTACTTC
>NA|TRBV29-1|TRBJ2-1|TRBD2|16
CSGQAFTSGTYNEQFF
TGCAGCGGACAGGCATTTACTAGCGGGACCTACAATGAGCAGTTCTTC
>NA|TRBV29-1|TRBJ2-3|NA|14
CSVEGTEGADTQYF
TGCAGCGTCGAGGGGACGGAGGGAGCGGATACGCAGTATTTT
>NA|TRBV27|TRBJ2-7|TRBD1|15
CASSYMGQGTYEQYF
TGTGCCAGCAGTTATATGGGACAGGGCACCTACGAGCAGTACTTC
>NA|TRBV5-1|TRBJ2-3|NA|19
CASSRTSFFEMEGTDTQYF
TGCGCCAGCTCCCGGACTTCCTTTTTCGAAATGGAGGGGACAGATACGCAGTATTTT
>NA|TRBV5-6|TRBJ2-1|TRBD2|14
CASSPPAAGGEQFF
TGTGCCAGCAGCCCTCCCGCAGCGGGAGGTGAGCAGTTCTTC
>once|TRBV13|TRBJ2-3|NA|15
CASSGRGGTSDTQYF
TGTGCCAGCAGCGGCCGAGGCGGGACGTCAGATACGCAGTATTTT
>NA|TRBV28|TRBJ2-7|NA|14
CASSAERVVDEQYF
TGTGCCAGCAGTGCGGAGCGGGTGGTTGACGAGCAGTACTTC
>NA|TRBV4-3|TRBJ2-2|TRBD2|18
CASSHVLAGDTNTGELFF
TGCGCCAGCAGCCACGTACTAGCGGGAGACACGAACACCGGGGAGCTGTTTTTT
>NA|TRBV7-2|TRBJ2-7|NA|13
CASSSHTSYEQYF
TGTGCCAGCAGCTCGCACACATCCTACGAGCAGTACTTC
>NA|TRBV4-3|TRBJ2-1|TRBD2|16
CASSQDRGRASNEQFF
TGCGCCAGCAGCCAAGATCGCGGGAGGGCCTCCAATGAGCAGTTCTTC
>NA|TRBV11-2|TRBJ2-3|NA|14
CASSLRGAEDTQYF
TGTGCCAGCAGCCTCCGTGGGGCGGAAGATACGCAGTATTTT
>NA|TRBV11-2|TRBJ2-7|TRBD1|18
CASSPILGSGTGDYEQYF
TGTGCCAGCAGCCCCATTTTAGGTTCGGGGACAGGGGATTACGAGCAGTACTTC
>NA|TRBV7-6|TRBJ1-5|NA|16
CASSLGVDAMGQPQHF
TGTGCCAGCAGCTTAGGGGTGGATGCGATGGGGCAGCCCCAGCATTTT
>NA|TRBV28|TRBJ2-7|NA|14
CASSLLQASYEQYF
TGTGCCAGCAGTTTATTACAGGCCTCCTACGAGCAGTACTTC
>NA|TRBV9|TRBJ2-3|NA|13
CASSPPEGDTQYF
TGTGCCAGCAGCCCCCCAGAGGGAGATACGCAGTATTTT
>NA|TRBV7-9|TRBJ1-2|NA|14
CASSPSLREGGYTF
TGTGCCAGCAGCCCCTCTTTAAGGGAAGGTGGCTACACCTTC
>NA|TRBV13|TRBJ2-1|TRBD2|13
CASSPLADNEQFF
TGTGCCAGCAGCCCGCTAGCGGACAATGAGCAGTTCTTC
>NA|TRBV2|TRBJ1-1|NA|15
CASSPGPRTAQGAFF
TGTGCCAGCAGCCCGGGACCGCGGACCGCCCAAGGGGCTTTCTTT
>NA|TRBV7-9|TRBJ2-7|NA|14
CASSGVGPGYEQYF
TGTGCCAGCAGCGGCGTGGGGCCCGGTTACGAGCAGTACTTC
>NA|TRBV28|TRBJ2-1|TRBD2|15
CASSPKLAVYNEQFF
TGTGCCAGCAGCCCCAAGCTAGCGGTATACAATGAGCAGTTCTTC
>NA|TRBV7-9|TRBJ2-5|NA|12
CASSAGDKTQYF
TGTGCCAGCAGCGCAGGGGACAAGACCCAGTACTTC
>once|TRBV10-1|TRBJ2-7|NA|14
CASNRTGVSYEQYF
TGCGCCAGCAATCGGACCGGAGTCTCCTACGAGCAGTACTTC
>few|TRBV25-1|TRBJ2-3|NA|15
CASSPGGGLTDTQYF
TGTGCCAGCAGCCCAGGGGGGGGCCTCACAGATACGCAGTATTTT
>NA|TRBV5-4|TRBJ1-1|TRBD1|15
CASTTPGGGGTEAFF
TGTGCCAGCACCACTCCAGGGGGCGGAGGCACTGAAGCTTTCTTT
>NA|TRBV9|TRBJ2-1|TRBD1|15
CASSAGDRGDNEQFF
TGTGCCAGCAGCGCAGGGGACAGGGGCGACAATGAGCAGTTCTTC
>NA|TRBV15|TRBJ2-2|NA|14
CATSGLGLSGELFF
TGTGCCACCAGCGGCCTAGGGCTGAGCGGGGAGCTGTTTTTT
>once|TRBV7-2|TRBJ2-1|NA|13
CASSTPLDYEQFF
TGTGCCAGCAGCACGCCTCTAGACTATGAGCAGTTCTTC
>NA|TRBV30|TRBJ2-2|TRBD1|16
CAWSVDRASNTGELFF
TGTGCCTGGAGTGTGGACAGGGCGTCGAACACCGGGGAGCTGTTTTTT
>NA|TRBV10-3|TRBJ2-7|NA|11
CAISDGYEQYF
TGTGCCATCAGTGATGGGTACGAGCAGTACTTC
>NA|TRBV28|TRBJ2-3|TRBD2|17
CASSPIGLAGTADTQYF
TGTGCCAGCAGTCCCATAGGACTAGCGGGGACCGCAGATACGCAGTATTTT
>NA|TRBV5-4|TRBJ2-2|TRBD2|17
CASSLGLAEVATGELFF
TGTGCCAGCTCACTTGGACTAGCGGAGGTAGCCACCGGGGAGCTGTTTTTT
>NA|TRBV10-1|TRBJ2-1|TRBD2|14
CASSGLAGYNEQFF
TGCGCCAGCAGCGGACTAGCGGGCTACAATGAGCAGTTCTTC
>NA|TRBV7-8|TRBJ2-7|NA|12
CASSSGVYEQYF
TGTGCCAGCAGCTCCGGAGTCTACGAGCAGTACTTC
>NA|TRBV29-1|TRBJ2-1|TRBD1|13
CSVGTGNYNEQFF
TGCAGCGTTGGGACAGGGAACTACAATGAGCAGTTCTTC
>NA|TRBV27|TRBJ2-1|NA|14
CASSLSTLDNEQFF
TGTGCCAGCAGTTTATCAACTCTGGACAATGAGCAGTTCTTC
>once|TRBV4-3|TRBJ1-1|TRBD1|13
CASSLDRDAEAFF
TGCGCCAGCAGCCTAGACAGGGACGCTGAAGCTTTCTTT
>NA|TRBV28|TRBJ2-1|NA|17
CASSSSSIGPSYNEQFF
TGTGCCAGCAGTTCGTCTAGCATAGGGCCCTCCTACAATGAGCAGTTCTTC
>NA|TRBV27|TRBJ2-7|TRBD2|13
CASRSGLTYEQYF
TGTGCCAGCAGGTCGGGACTAACCTACGAGCAGTACTTC
>NA|TRBV11-3|TRBJ2-3|NA|15
CASSAGTVSTDTQYF
TGTGCCAGCAGCGCGGGGACGGTGAGCACAGATACGCAGTATTTT
>once|TRBV7-9|TRBJ2-1|NA|12
CASRIEAVEQFF
TGTGCCAGCAGGATAGAGGCGGTTGAGCAGTTCTTC
>NA|TRBV7-9|TRBJ2-3|TRBD2|17
CASSLGVAGGPTDTQYF
TGTGCCAGCAGCCTGGGGGTGGCGGGAGGCCCCACAGATACGCAGTATTTT
>NA|TRBV27|TRBJ2-7|NA|14
CASRARTMSYEQYF
TGTGCCAGCCGTGCGAGGACTATGTCCTACGAGCAGTACTTC
>few|TRBV6-4|TRBJ2-1|NA|14
CASSNEEESDEQFF
TGTGCCAGCAGTAACGAAGAGGAAAGCGATGAGCAGTTCTTC
>NA|TRBV2|TRBJ2-2|NA|17
CASSETEDSPNTGELFF
TGTGCCAGCAGTGAGACCGAGGACAGTCCGAACACCGGGGAGCTGTTTTTT
>once|TRBV19|TRBJ1-3|NA|16
CASNPDAYYSGNTIYF
TGTGCCAGTAACCCGGACGCATACTACTCTGGAAACACCATATATTTT